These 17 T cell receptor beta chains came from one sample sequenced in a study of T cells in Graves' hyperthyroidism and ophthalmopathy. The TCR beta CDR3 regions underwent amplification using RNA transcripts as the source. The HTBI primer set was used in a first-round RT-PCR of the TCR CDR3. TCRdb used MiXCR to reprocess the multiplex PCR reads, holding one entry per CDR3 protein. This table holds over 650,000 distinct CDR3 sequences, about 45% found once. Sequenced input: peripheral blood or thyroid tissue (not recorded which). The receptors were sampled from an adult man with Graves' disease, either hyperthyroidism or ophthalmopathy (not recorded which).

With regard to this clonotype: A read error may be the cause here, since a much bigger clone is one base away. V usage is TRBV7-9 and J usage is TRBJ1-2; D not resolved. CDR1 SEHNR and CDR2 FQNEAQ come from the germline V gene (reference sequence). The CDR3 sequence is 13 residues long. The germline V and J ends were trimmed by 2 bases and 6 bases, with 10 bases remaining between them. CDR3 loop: CASSLQRGDGYTF. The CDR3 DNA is TGTGCCAGCAGCTTACAACGGGGTGATGGCTACACCTTC.

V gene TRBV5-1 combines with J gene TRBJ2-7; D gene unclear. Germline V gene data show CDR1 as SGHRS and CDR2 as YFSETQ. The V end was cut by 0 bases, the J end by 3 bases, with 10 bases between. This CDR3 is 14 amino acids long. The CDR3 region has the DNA TGCGCCAGCAGCTTGGACGGGTCTGGCTACGAGCAGTACTTC. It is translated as CASSLDGSGYEQYF.

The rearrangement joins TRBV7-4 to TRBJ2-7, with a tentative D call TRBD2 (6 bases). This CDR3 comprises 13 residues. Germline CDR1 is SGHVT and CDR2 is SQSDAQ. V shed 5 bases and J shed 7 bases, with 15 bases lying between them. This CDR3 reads CASSPSPGGEQYF. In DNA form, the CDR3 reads TGTGCCAGCAGCCCCTCGCCCGGGGGTGAGCAGTACTTC.

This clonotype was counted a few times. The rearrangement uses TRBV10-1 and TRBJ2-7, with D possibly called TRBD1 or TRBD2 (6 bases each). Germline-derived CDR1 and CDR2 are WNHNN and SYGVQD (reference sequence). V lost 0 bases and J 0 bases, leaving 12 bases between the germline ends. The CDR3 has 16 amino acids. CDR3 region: CASSESGGLLSYEQYF. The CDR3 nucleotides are TGCGCCAGCAGTGAGTCGGGGGGCCTCCTCTCCTACGAGCAGTACTTC.

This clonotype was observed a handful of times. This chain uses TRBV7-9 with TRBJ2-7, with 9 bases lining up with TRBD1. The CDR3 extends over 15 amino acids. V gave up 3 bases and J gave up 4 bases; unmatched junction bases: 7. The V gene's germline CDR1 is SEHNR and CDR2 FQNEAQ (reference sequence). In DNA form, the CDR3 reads TGTGCCAGCAGCTTCCGGGACAGGGACTTTTACGAGCAGTACTTC. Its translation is CASSFRDRDFYEQYF.

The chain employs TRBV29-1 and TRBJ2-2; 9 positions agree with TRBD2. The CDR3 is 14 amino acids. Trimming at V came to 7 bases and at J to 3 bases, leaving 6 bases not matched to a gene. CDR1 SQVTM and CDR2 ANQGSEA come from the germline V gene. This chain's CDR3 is CSAVAGADTGELFF. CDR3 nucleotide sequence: TGCAGCGCAGTAGCGGGGGCAGACACCGGGGAGCTGTTTTTT.

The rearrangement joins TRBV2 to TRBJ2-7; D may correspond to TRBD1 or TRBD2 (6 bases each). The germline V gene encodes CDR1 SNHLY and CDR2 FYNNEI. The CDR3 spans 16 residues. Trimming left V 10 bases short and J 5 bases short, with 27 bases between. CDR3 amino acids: CATRPGVVGRGHEQYF. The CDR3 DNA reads TGTGCCACCCGCCCGGGAGTAGTGGGCAGGGGCCACGAGCAGTACTTC.

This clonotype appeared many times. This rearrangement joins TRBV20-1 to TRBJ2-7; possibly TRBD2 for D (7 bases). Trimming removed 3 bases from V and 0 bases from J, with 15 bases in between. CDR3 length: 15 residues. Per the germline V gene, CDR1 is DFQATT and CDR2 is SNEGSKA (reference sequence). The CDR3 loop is CSARWRGPTSYEQYF. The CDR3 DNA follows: TGCAGTGCTAGGTGGCGGGGGCCCACCTCCTACGAGCAGTACTTC.

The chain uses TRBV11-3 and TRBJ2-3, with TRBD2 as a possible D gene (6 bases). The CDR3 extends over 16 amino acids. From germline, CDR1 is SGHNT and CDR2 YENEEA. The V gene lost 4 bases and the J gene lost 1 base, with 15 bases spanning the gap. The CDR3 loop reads CASSSGVRGGTDTQYF. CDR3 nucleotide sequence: TGTGCCAGCAGCTCTGGCGTGCGGGGAGGCACAGATACGCAGTATTTT.

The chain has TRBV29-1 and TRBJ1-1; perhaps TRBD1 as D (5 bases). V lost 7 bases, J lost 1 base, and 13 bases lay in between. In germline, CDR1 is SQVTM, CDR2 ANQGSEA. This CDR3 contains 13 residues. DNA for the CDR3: TGCAGCGGCAGACAGCTAGGGAACACTGAAGCTTTCTTT. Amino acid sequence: CSGRQLGNTEAFF.

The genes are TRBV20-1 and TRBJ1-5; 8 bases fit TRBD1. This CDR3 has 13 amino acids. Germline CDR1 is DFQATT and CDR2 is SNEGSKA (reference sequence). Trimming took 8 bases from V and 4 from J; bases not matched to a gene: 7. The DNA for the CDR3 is TGCAGTCCACGGACAGGGATTAATCAGCCCCAGCATTTT. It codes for CSPRTGINQPQHF.

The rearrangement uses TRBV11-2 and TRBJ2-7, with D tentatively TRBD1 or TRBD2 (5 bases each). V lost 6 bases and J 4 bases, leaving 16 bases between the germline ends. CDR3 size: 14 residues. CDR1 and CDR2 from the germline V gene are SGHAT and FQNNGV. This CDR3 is CASRRRGGPYEQYF. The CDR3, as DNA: TGTGCCAGCAGACGCCGGGGCGGACCTTACGAGCAGTACTTC.

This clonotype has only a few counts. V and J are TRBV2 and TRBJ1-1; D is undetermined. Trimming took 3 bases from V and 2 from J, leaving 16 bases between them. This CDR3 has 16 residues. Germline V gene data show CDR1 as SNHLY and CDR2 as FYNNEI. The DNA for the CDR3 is TGTGCCAGCAGTGAGATTCCCCCAGGCGTCAACACTGAAGCTTTCTTT. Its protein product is CASSEIPPGVNTEAFF.

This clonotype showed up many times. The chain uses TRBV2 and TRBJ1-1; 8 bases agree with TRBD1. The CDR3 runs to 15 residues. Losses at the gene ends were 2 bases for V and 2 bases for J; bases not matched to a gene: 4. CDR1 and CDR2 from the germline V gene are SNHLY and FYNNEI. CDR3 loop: CASSEQGARNTEAFF. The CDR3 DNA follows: TGTGCCAGCAGTGAACAGGGGGCTAGAAACACTGAAGCTTTCTTT.

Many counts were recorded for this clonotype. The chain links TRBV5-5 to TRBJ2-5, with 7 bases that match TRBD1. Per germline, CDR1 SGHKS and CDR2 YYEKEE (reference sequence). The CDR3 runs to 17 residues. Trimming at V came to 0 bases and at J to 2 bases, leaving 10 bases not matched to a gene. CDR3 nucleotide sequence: TGTGCCAGCAGCTTGGCCACGGGACAGCGGAGACAAGAGACCCAGTACTTC. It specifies CASSLATGQRRQETQYF.

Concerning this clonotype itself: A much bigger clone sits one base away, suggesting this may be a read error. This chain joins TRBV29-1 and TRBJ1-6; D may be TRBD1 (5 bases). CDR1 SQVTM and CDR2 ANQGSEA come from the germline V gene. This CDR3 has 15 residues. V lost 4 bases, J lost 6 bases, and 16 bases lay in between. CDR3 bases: TGCAGCGTTGGAGATCGGCAGGGCTTTAATTCACCCCTCCACTTT. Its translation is CSVGDRQGFNSPLHF.

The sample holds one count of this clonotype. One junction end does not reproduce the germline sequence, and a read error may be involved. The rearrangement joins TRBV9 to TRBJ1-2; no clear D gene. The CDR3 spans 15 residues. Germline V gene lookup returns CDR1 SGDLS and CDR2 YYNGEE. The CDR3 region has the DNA TGTGCCAGCAGCCCCTCCGGCGCCGGTAACTATGGCTACGCCTTC. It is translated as CASSPSGAGNYGYAF.